This T cell receptor (beta chain) originates from a study of beta chain features in type 1 diabetes. Study findings and constraints: TCRB CDR3s were moderately but significantly shorter in Type 1 diabetes patients in all four CD4+ subsets.

The whole isolated RNA underwent reverse transcription, so sequencing captured expressed TCRB transcripts. The data were produced by immunoSEQ multiplex PCR, yet TCRdb's version contains in-frame clones alone and is incomplete. The sample lists about 150,000 clones; 9% to 10% were seen once. As regards this clone: Its antigen is currently unknown.

The source material was central memory CD4+ T cells from blood. The receptor comes from a woman aged 25 to 39 with type 1 diabetes.

The CDR3 DNA sequence: TGCGCCAGCAGCGCCCCCGGGACTAGCGGGAGTCTCACAGATACGCAGTATTTT. Its protein is CASSAPGTSGSLTDTQYF. The chain has TRBV5-1 and TRBJ2-3; TRBD2 matches at 14 bases. Germline CDR1 reads SGHRS; CDR2 reads YFSETQ. V dropped 4 bases and J dropped 2; count of bases not matched to a gene: 9. The CDR3 loop spans 18 amino acids. Full variable domain (rest looked up from reference TRBV5-1 and TRBJ2-3): KAGVTQTPRYLIKTRGQQVTLSCSPISGHRSVSWYQQTPGQGLQFLFEYFSETQRNKGNFPGRFSGRQFSNSRSEMNVSTLELGDSALYLCASSAPGTSGSLTDTQYFGPGTRLTVL.